The following is a T cell receptor beta chain sequence with its context. Its antigen is unidentified. This entry is derived from a study of Ad26.COV2.S vaccination and SARS-CoV-2 variants. Overall study: Into the muscle, Ad26.COV2.S was dosed once or twice, 56 days apart. Overall study results and limits: The study found similar non-spike TCR breadth in vaccine and placebo recipients. Following vaccination, spike-specific CD8+ and CD4+ T cell responses reportedly exhibited substantial breadth.

The CDR3 spans 15 residues. Germline V CDR1 and CDR2: KGHSH, LQKENI. Trimming stripped 5 bases from V and 3 bases from J, with 16 bases between. Treatment given: some 20 received Ad26.COV2.S at low or high dose, single or two shots; 5 received placebo; per-sample allocation not given. Sampling occurred on day 63 after the first vaccine or placebo injection. Using immunoSEQ multiplex PCR, the repertoire was profiled, and TCRdb retains in-frame clones only, with some absent. The profile shows 300,000 to 400,000 clones, about 88% of them singletons. This receptor was obtained from a person between 18 and 60 years old who received the Ad26.COV2.S COVID-19 vaccine or a placebo. The sequenced sample was peripheral blood, obtained in a trial of Ad26.COV2.S vaccine versus placebo. This rearrangement joins TRBV18 to TRBJ1-2, with D uncertain. The CDR3 nucleotides read TGTGCCAGCTCAGCCAAGGGTGGGTTCGACTATGGCTACACCTTC. It yields the protein CASSAKGGFDYGYTF.